The 12 T cell receptor beta chains below come from one sample, sequenced in a study of T cell responses to AZD1222 COVID-19 vaccine. This table comes from immunoSEQ multiplex PCR, and its TCRdb copy is limited to in-frame clones, with some not included. The sample lists 100,000 to 150,000 clones; 88% were seen once. The sample in question was peripheral blood, obtained on day 0 of AZD1222 vaccination. The source is an adult in good health.

V is TRBV7-2 and J is TRBJ1-4; 9 nucleotides line up with TRBD1. This CDR3 contains 15 residues. Germline V CDR1 and CDR2: SGHTA, FQGNSA. V gave up 3 bases and J gave up 7 bases; unmatched junction bases: 6. Here the CDR3 reads CASSFTQGAGEKLFF. The CDR3 DNA reads TGTGCCAGCAGCTTCACACAGGGGGCTGGTGAAAAACTGTTTTTT.

The chain carries TRBV6-5 and TRBJ1-1, with TRBD1 matching over 10 bases. The CDR3 is made up of 15 amino acids. V lost 8 bases to trimming and J lost 2 bases; unmatched junction nucleotides: 8. CDR1 is MNHEY, CDR2 SVGAGI, per germline. CDR3 loop: CASGTKTGGNTEAFF. The CDR3 region has the DNA TGTGCCAGCGGAACAAAGACAGGGGGCAACACTGAAGCTTTCTTT.

The gene calls are TRBV6-5 and TRBJ1-2; 8 bases are a match to TRBD1. There are 14 residues in the CDR3. Germline CDR1 reads MNHEY; CDR2 reads SVGAGI. V trimming: 5 bases; J trimming: 3 bases; junction bases outside the gene matches: 5. CDR3 loop: CASSLAGGDYGYTF. In DNA form, the CDR3 reads TGTGCCAGCAGTCTGGCAGGGGGCGACTATGGCTACACCTTC.

The count of this clone is one. The chain employs TRBV7-9 and TRBJ1-6; D ambiguous. The CDR3 has 15 amino acids. Trimming took off 3 bases at V and 11 bases at J, with 17 bases between the two ends. Germline lookup yields CDR1 SEHNR and CDR2 FQNEAQ (reference sequence). Here the CDR3 DNA reads TGTGCCAGCAGCTTGGGCCGGGATGGCGGGGCACCCCTCCACTTT. It yields the protein CASSLGRDGGAPLHF. The entire variable domain, with the rest obtained from reference TRBV7-9 and TRBJ1-6, is as follows: DTGVSQNPRHKITKRGQNVTFRCDPISEHNRLYWYRQTLGQGPEFLTYFQNEAQLEKSRLLSDRFSAERPKGSFSTLEIQRTEQGDSAMYLCASSLGRDGGAPLHFGNGTRLTVT.

The chain recombines TRBV19 with TRBJ2-4; D perhaps matches TRBD2 (5 bases). Looked up from germline, CDR1 is LNHDA and CDR2 is SQIVND (reference sequence). This CDR3 region has 15 residues. Trimming took off 6 bases at V and 0 bases at J, with 12 bases between the two ends. CDR3 in DNA: TGTGCCAGTAGACCGGGAACCATAGCCAAAAACATTCAGTACTTC. Its translation: CASRPGTIAKNIQYF.

This clone was counted between two and nine times. The chain links TRBV25-1 to TRBJ2-6, with 10 nucleotides matching TRBD1. V was pared by 5 bases and J by 2 bases, with 9 bases of the junction left unmatched. CDR1 is MGHDK, CDR2 SYGVNS, per germline. The CDR3 is 18 residues long. The CDR3 sequence is CASSRDRGGLTGANVLTF. CDR3 nucleotide sequence: TGTGCCAGCAGTCGGGACAGGGGTGGATTAACTGGGGCCAACGTCCTGACTTTC.

The chain recombines TRBV7-2 with TRBJ1-3; D remains ambiguous. CDR3 length equals 15 residues. The germline CDR1 and CDR2 sequences are SGHTA and FQGNSA. Trimming cost V 5 bases and J 1 base, with 12 bases left between them. CDR3 amino acids: CASSLTPKSGNTIYF. CDR3 nucleotides: TGTGCCAGCAGCCTCACCCCCAAGTCTGGAAACACCATATATTTT.

This clone has only one observation. V is TRBV23-1 and J is TRBJ2-5; 9 bases align to TRBD1. TRBV23-1 is recorded as an ORF, its role being uncertain. Unmatched junction bases numbered 12, after V lost 8 bases and J lost 5 bases. The CDR3 has 15 residues. CDR3 sequence (DNA): TGCGCCAGCGGGCCTGGGACAGGGTTGTGGGAGACCCAGTACTTC. This sequence encodes CASGPGTGLWETQYF.

The CDR3 DNA is TGTGCCAGCAGTGAACTTGCCAATTCACCCCTCCACTTT. Its protein is CASSELANSPLHF. The genes are TRBV2 and TRBJ1-6; D gene unclear. The CDR3 runs to 13 residues. CDR1 and CDR2 (germline): SNHLY, FYNNEI. V lost 2 bases, J lost 7 bases, and 6 bases lay in between.

The chain couples TRBV23-1 to TRBJ2-3, with 10 bases that match TRBD2. TRBV23-1 is labeled an ORF, and its function is uncertain. V trimming: 7 bases; J trimming: 1 base; junction bases outside the gene matches: 5. The CDR3 runs 15 residues. CDR3: CASIPGLAGTDTQYF. CDR3 coding DNA: TGCGCCAGCATTCCAGGACTAGCGGGCACAGATACGCAGTATTTT.

This sequence joins TRBV6-1 and TRBJ2-4, with D unresolved. CDR3 length equals 15 residues. Germline-derived CDR1 and CDR2 are MNHNS and SASEGT. V shed 3 bases and J shed 1 base, with 10 bases lying between them. CDR3 nucleotide sequence: TGTGCCAGCAGTGATCCGGGCTCCGCCAAAAACATTCAGTACTTC. It specifies CASSDPGSAKNIQYF.

The chain combines TRBV24-1 with TRBJ2-5; 7 bases fit TRBD2. CDR1 is KGHDR and CDR2 is SFDVKD in the germline V gene. This CDR3 is built from 17 residues. V dropped 2 bases and J dropped 1; count of bases not matched to a gene: 9. The CDR3 bases are TGTGCCACCAGTGATTCGCGGGGCTGGGGGGGCCAAGAGACCCAGTACTTC. This encodes CATSDSRGWGGQETQYF.